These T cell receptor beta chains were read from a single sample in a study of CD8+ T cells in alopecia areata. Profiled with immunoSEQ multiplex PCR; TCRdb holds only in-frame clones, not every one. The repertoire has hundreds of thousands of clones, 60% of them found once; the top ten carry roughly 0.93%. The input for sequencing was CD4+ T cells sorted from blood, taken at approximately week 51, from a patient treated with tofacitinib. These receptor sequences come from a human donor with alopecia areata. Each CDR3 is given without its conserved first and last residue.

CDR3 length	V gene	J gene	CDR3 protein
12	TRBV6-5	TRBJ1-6	ASSDRWRSSPLH
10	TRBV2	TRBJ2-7	ASMPDSYEQY
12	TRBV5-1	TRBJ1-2	ASSLGQGVSGYT
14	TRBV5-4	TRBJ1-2	ASSSGGGPSVYGYT
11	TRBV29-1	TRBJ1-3	SAGQNPGNTIY
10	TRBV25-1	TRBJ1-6	ASRQGNSPLH
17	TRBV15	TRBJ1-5	ATSREEGRVFLDNQPQH
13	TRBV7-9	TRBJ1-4	ASSLQTGVNEKLF
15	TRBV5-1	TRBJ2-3	ASSTRLAGASTDTQY
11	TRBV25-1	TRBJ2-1	ASRWQGVNEQF
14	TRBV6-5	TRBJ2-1	ASSYSKGTSYNEQF
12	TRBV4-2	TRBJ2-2	ASSQGTGDGELF
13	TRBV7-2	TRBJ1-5	ASSLFRDSNQPQH
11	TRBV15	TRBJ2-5	ATSRDSGGTQY
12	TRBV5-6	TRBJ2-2	ASSRIDGGGELF
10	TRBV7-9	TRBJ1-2	ASSPRTEGYT
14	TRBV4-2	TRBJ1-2	ASSQPGAGGDYGYT
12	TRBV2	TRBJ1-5	ASSGTGRNQPQH
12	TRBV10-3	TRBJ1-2	ALGPSWGLDGYT
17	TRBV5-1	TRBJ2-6	ASSLANRSTSSGANVLT
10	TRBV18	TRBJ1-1	ASSPSAAQAF
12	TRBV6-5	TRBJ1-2	ASRRGTGVYGYT
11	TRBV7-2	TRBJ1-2	ASSLVTNYGYT
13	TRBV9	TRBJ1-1	ASSPRQPMNTEAF
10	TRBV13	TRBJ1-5	ASSLYGQPQH
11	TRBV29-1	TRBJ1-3	SVERQAGNTIY
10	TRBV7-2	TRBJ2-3	ASRPVTDTQY
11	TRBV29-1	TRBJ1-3	SAQVTSGNTIY
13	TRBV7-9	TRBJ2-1	ASSRPGQLSNEQF
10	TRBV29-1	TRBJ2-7	SVLGASYEQY
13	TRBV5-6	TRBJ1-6	ASSLARRTNSPLH
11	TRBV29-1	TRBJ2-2	SVDRGVTGELF
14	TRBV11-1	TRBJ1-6	ASSGHRGRNGSPLH
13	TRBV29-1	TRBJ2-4	SAGWGDLAKNIQY
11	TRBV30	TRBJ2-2	AWSRTSTGELF
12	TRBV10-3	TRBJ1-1	AISVQVLGTEAF
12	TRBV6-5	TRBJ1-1	ASSYRGGYTEAF
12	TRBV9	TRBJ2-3	ASSVETRADTQY
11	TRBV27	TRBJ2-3	ASSDRLTDTQY
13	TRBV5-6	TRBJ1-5	ASSSGPTPNQPQH
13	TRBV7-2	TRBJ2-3	ASSLVSFLRGTQY
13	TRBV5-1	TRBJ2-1	ASSTGQLPYNEQF
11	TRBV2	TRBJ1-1	ASGDNLNTEAF
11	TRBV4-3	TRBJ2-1	ASSQRGGDEQF
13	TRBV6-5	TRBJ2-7	ASRPRLAGGHEQY
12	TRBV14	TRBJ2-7	ASRNLGPTYEQY
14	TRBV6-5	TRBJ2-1	ASSYPRISGSHEQF
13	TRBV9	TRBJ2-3	ASSVSGGSTDTQY
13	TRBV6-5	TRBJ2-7	ASRQTSGGSYEQY
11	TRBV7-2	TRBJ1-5	ASSPTEHQPQH
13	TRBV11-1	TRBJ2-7	ASSSRSLDTYEQY
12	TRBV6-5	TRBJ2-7	ASSTDRGPYEQY